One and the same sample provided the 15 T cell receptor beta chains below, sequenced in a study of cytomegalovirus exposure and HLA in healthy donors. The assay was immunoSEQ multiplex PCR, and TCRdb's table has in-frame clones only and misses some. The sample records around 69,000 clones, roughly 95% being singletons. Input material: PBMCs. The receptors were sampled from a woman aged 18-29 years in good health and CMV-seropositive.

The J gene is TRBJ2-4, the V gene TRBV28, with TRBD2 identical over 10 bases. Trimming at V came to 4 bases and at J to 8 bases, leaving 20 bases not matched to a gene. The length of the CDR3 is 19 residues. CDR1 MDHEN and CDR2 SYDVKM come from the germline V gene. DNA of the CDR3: TGTGCCAGCAGTTCACCCCCACGGATTAGCGGGAGGAGGAGGGACATTCAGTACTTC. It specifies CASSSPPRISGRRRDIQYF.

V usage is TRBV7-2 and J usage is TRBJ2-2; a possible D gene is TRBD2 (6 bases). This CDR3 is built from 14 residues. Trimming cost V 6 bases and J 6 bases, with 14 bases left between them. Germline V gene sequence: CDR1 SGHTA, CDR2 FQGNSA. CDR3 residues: CASRAAGPPGELFF. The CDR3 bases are TGTGCCAGCAGGGCGGCGGGACCCCCCGGGGAGCTGTTTTTT.

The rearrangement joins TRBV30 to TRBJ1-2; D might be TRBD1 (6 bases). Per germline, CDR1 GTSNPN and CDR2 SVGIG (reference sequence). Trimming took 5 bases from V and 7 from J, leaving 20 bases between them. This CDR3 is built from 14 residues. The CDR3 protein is CAWEGTGRSSGYTF. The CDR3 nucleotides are TGTGCCTGGGAGGGAACAGGGCGCTCGAGTGGCTACACCTTC.

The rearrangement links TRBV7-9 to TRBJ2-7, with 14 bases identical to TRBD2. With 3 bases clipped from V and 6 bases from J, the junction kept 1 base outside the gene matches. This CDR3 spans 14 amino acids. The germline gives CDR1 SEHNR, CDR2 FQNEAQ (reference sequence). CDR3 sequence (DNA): TGTGCCAGCAGCTTCGGGACTAGCGGGAGCGAGCAGTACTTC. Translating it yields CASSFGTSGSEQYF.

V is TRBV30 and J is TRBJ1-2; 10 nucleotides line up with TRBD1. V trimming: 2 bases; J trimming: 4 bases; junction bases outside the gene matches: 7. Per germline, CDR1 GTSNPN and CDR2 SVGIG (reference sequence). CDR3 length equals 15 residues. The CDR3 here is CAWSQRDRGGYGYTF. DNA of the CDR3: TGTGCCTGGAGTCAGCGGGACAGGGGAGGCTATGGCTACACCTTC.

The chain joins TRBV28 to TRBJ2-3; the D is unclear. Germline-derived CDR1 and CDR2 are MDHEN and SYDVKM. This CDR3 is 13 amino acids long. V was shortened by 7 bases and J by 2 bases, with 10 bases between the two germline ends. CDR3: CASTPYTTDTQYF. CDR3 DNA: TGTGCCAGCACTCCCTATACCACAGATACGCAGTATTTT.

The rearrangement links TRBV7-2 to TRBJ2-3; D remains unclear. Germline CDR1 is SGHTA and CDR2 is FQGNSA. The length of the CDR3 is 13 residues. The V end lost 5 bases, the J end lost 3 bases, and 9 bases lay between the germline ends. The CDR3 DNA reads TGTGCCAGCAGCAGCGCCCATACAGATACGCAGTATTTT. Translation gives CASSSAHTDTQYF.

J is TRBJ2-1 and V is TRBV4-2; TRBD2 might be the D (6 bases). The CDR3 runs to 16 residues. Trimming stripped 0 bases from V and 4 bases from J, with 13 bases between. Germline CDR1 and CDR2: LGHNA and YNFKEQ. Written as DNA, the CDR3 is TGTGCCAGCAGCCAAGATTGGCGGGGAGCTTACAATGAGCAGTTCTTC. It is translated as CASSQDWRGAYNEQFF.

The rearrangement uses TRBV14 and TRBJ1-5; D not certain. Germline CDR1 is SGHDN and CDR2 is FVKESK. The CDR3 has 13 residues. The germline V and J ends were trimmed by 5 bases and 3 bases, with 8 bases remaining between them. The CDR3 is CASSLGSNQPQHF. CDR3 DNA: TGTGCCAGCAGCTTGGGCTCCAATCAGCCCCAGCATTTT. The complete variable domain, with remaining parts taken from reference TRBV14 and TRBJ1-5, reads EAGVTQFPSHSVIEKGQTVTLRCDPISGHDNLYWYRRVMGKEIKFLLHFVKESKQDESGMPNNRFLAERTGGTYSTLKVQPAELEDSGVYFCASSLGSNQPQHFGDGTRLSIL.

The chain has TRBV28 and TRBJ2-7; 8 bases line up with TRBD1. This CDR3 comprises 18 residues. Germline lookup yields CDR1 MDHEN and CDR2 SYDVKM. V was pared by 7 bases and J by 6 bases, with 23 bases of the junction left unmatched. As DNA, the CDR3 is TGTGCCAGCAACTCGGACAGGGAAGGGAAGGGGTTTGGTAGCGAGCAGTACTTC. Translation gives CASNSDREGKGFGSEQYF.

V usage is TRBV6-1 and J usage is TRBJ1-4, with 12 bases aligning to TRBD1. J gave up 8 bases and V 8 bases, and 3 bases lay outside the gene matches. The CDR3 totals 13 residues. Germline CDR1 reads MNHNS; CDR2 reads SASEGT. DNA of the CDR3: TGTGCCAGCGGGACAGGGGGCGACGAAAAACTGTTTTTT. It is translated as CASGTGGDEKLFF.

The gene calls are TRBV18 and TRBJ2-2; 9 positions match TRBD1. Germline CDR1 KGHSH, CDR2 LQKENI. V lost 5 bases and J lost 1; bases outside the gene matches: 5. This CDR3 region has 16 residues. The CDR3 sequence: CASSSGTGMNTGELFF. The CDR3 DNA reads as TGTGCCAGCTCATCCGGGACAGGGATGAACACCGGGGAGCTGTTTTTT.

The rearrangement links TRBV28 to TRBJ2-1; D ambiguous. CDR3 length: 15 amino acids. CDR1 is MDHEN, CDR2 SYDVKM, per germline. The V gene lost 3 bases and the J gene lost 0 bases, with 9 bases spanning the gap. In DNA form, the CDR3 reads TGTGCCAGCAGTTTTACGCTGAGCTCCTACAATGAGCAGTTCTTC. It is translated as CASSFTLSSYNEQFF.

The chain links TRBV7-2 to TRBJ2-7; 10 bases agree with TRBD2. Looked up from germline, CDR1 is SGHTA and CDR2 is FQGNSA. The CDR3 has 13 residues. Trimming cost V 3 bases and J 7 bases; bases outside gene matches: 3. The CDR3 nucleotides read TGTGCCAGCAGCTTGGGACTAGCGTGGGAGCAGTACTTC. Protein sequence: CASSLGLAWEQYF.

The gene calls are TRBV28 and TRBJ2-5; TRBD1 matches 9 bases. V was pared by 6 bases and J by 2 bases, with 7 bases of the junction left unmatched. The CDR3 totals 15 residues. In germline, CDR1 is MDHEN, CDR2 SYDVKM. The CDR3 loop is CASSRGQGWQETQYF. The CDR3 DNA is TGTGCCAGCAGCCGAGGACAGGGGTGGCAAGAGACCCAGTACTTC.